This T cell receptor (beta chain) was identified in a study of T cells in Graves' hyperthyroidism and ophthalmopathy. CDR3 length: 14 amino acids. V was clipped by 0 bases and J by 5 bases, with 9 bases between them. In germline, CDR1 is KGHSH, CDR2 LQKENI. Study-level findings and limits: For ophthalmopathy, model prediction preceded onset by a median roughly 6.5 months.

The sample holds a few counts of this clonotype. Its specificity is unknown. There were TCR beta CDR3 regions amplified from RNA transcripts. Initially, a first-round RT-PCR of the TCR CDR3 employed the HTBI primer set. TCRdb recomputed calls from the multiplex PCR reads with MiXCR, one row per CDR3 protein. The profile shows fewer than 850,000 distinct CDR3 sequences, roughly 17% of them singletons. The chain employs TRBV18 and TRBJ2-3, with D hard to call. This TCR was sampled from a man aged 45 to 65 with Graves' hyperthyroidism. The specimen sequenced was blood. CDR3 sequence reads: CASSPPFGLDTQYF. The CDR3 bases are TGTGCCAGCTCACCACCTTTTGGCTTAGATACGCAGTATTTT.